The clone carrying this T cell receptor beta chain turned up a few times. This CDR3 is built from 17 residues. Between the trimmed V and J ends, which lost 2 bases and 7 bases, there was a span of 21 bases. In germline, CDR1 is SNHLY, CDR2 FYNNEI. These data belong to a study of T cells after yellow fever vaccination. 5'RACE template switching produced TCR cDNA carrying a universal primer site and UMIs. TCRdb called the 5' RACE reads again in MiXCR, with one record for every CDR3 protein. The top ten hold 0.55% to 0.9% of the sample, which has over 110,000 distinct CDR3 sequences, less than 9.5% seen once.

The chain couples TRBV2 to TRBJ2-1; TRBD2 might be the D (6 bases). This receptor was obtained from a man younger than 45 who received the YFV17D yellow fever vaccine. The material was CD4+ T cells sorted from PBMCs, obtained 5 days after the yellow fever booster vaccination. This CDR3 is CASSERLARTQRNEQFF. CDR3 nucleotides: TGTGCCAGCAGTGAAAGGCTAGCGCGCACCCAACGGAATGAGCAGTTCTTC.